This T cell receptor (beta chain) was captured by sequencing in a study of blood T cell repertoires in COVID-19. V lost 3 bases and J lost 4, with 7 bases in between. The germline CDR1 and CDR2 sequences are GTSNPN and SVGIG (reference sequence). This CDR3 has 11 amino acids. About this clone: Other DNA sequences of this sample code for an identical CDR3.

Measured with immunoSEQ multiplex PCR; TCRdb has only the in-frame clones, and not every one. The sample yields 330,000 or so clones, about 89% seen once. Participant-reported clinical history was the basis for cohort assignment. The sequencing input was PBMCs or T cells enriched from blood (not recorded which). The chain employs TRBV30 and TRBJ2-7; D perhaps matches TRBD1 (6 bases). This TCR derives from a man in his forties or fifties in a cohort exposed to, infected with or recovered from COVID-19 (not recorded which). Here the CDR3 reads CAWSRGYEQYF. Written as DNA, the CDR3 is TGTGCCTGGAGCAGGGGATACGAGCAGTACTTC.